The 11 T cell receptor beta chains given below trace back to one sample, sequenced in a study of cytomegalovirus exposure and HLA in healthy donors. This PCR relied on a set of 60 Vbeta primers and 13 Jbeta primers. Assay used: immunoSEQ multiplex PCR; TCRdb lists only in-frame clones, some missing. The sample holds 85,000 to 90,000 clones, around 90% seen once. The source material was PBMCs. The receptors here all came from a man younger than 35 in good health and CMV-seronegative.

The V and J genes are TRBV5-6 and TRBJ2-7; D may be TRBD2 (6 bases). The CDR3 has 15 residues. Trimming took off 0 bases at V and 0 bases at J, with 10 bases between the two ends. The germline V gene encodes CDR1 SGHDT and CDR2 YYEEEE. In DNA form, the CDR3 reads TGTGCCAGCAGCTTGGCGGGGCGGGACTCCTACGAGCAGTACTTC. This translates into CASSLAGRDSYEQYF. Together with reference TRBV5-6 and TRBJ2-7, the CDR3 gives the full variable domain: DAGVTQSPTHLIKTRGQQVTLRCSPKSGHDTVSWYQQALGQGPQFIFQYYEEEERQRGNFPDRFSGHQFPNYSSELNVNALLLGDSALYLCASSLAGRDSYEQYFGPGTRLTVT.

The chain recombines TRBV7-3 with TRBJ2-1; D is unresolved. With 5 bases removed from V and 6 bases from J, the gap between germline ends came to 14 bases. The CDR3 totals 14 residues. CDR1 is SGHTA and CDR2 is FQGTGA in the germline V gene. The CDR3 DNA is TGTGCCAGCAGCAGGAGACCGGGTCTCAATGAGCAGTTCTTC. As protein: CASSRRPGLNEQFF.

This chain uses TRBV9 with TRBJ2-5; the D gene is possibly TRBD1 (5 bases). This CDR3 contains 16 residues. CDR1 is SGDLS and CDR2 is YYNGEE in the germline V gene. Trimming stripped 3 bases from V and 5 bases from J, with 20 bases between. CDR3 loop: CASSAVLTEKGETQYF. As DNA, the CDR3 is TGTGCCAGCAGCGCTGTACTGACAGAGAAGGGCGAGACCCAGTACTTC.

To note about this clone: The junction and the germline gene differ at one end; a read error may be behind it. V and J are TRBV7-2 and TRBJ1-5; TRBD1 aligns across 11 bases. The CDR3 extends over 13 amino acids. Germline V lookup: CDR1 SGHTA, CDR2 FQGNSA. Written as DNA, the CDR3 is TGTGCCAGCAGCTTAGGAGGGACAGGGGGGCAAAATTTT. Amino acid sequence: CASSLGGTGGQNF.

The rearrangement joins TRBV9 to TRBJ1-1, with 8 bases fitting TRBD1. Per the germline V gene, CDR1 is SGDLS and CDR2 is YYNGEE. The J segment lost 8 bases and the V segment lost 3 bases, leaving 6 bases of the junction unmatched. This CDR3 spans 13 amino acids. As DNA, the CDR3 is TGTGCCAGCAGCGGGGAAGACAGGGGCGAAGCTTTCTTT. Translating it yields CASSGEDRGEAFF. The complete variable domain, with remaining parts taken from reference TRBV9 and TRBJ1-1, reads DSGVTQTPKHLITATGQRVTLRCSPRSGDLSVYWYQQSLDQGLQFLIQYYNGEERAKGNILERFSAQQFPDLHSELNLSSLELGDSALYFCASSGEDRGEAFFGQGTRLTVV.

V usage is TRBV9 and J usage is TRBJ1-6, with D possibly matching TRBD1 (6 bases). V lost 2 bases, J lost 6 bases, and 15 bases lay in between. The CDR3 has 16 residues. Germline values: CDR1 SGDLS, CDR2 YYNGEE. DNA for the CDR3: TGTGCCAGCAGCGTTGTAGGGGGGGGTAGTAATTCACCCCTCCACTTT. Its translation: CASSVVGGGSNSPLHF.

V gene TRBV15 combines with J gene TRBJ2-1, with 10 bases lining up with TRBD2. The CDR3 contains 17 residues. Germline V CDR1 and CDR2: LNHNV, YYDKDF (reference sequence). Unmatched junction bases numbered 13, after V lost 4 bases and J lost 7 bases. The CDR3 DNA reads as TGTGCCACCAGCACCCCATCCCTAGCGGGAGTGGTAAATGAGCAGTTCTTC. This codes for CATSTPSLAGVVNEQFF.

The rearrangement uses TRBV18 and TRBJ1-1, with 7 bases identical to TRBD1. The CDR3 is made up of 13 amino acids. Germline V CDR1 and CDR2: KGHSH, LQKENI. Trimming cost V 4 bases and J 3 bases; bases outside gene matches: 2. This CDR3 reads CASSLTGDTEAFF. DNA for the CDR3: TGTGCCAGCTCACTTACAGGGGACACTGAAGCTTTCTTT.

This rearrangement joins TRBV7-3 to TRBJ2-7; TRBD1 matches 8 bases. In germline, CDR1 is SGHTA, CDR2 FQGTGA. J was trimmed by 2 bases and V by 5 bases; bases with no gene match: 5. The CDR3 is 14 amino acids. The CDR3 DNA reads TGTGCCAGCAGCCCAGGACAGGGCCCCTACGAGCAGTACTTC. Its protein is CASSPGQGPYEQYF.

The gene calls are TRBV7-8 and TRBJ2-1; 8 nucleotides align to TRBD2. The CDR3 contains 15 residues. J gave up 1 base and V 2 bases, and 1 base lay outside the gene matches. Germline V gene lookup returns CDR1 SGHVS and CDR2 FQNEAQ. The CDR3 reads CASSLREGSYNEQFF. CDR3 in DNA: TGTGCCAGCAGCTTACGGGAGGGGTCCTACAATGAGCAGTTCTTC.

The V gene is TRBV7-2, the J gene TRBJ2-5; D is possibly TRBD2 (6 bases). The J call may be incorrect, as the DNA end agrees better with TRBJ2-7. The germline CDR1 and CDR2 sequences are SGHTA and FQGNSA. The CDR3 runs to 14 residues. The CDR3 DNA is TGTGCCAGCAGCTCCGACTATGGCGGGGTCGAGCAGTACTTC. Its protein is CASSSDYGGVEQYF.